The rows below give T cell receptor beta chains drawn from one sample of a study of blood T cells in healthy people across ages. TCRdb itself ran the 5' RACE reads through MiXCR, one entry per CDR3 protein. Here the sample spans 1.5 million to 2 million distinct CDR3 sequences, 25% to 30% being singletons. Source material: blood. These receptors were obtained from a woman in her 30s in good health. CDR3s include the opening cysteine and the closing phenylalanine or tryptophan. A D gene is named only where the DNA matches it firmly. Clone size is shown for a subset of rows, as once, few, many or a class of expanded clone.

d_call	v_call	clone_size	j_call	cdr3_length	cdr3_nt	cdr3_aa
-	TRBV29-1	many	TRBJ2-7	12	TGCAGCGTTGATACGGGTCCCTACGAGCAGTACTTC	CSVDTGPYEQYF
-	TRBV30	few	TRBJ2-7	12	TGTGCCTGGAAAAACAGTCGTGGCGAGCAGTACTTC	CAWKNSRGEQYF
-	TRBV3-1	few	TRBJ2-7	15	TGTGCCAGCAGCCAAGGGGGGTTTCACTCCTACGAGCAGTACTTC	CASSQGGFHSYEQYF
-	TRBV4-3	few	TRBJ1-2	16	TGCGCCAGCAGCCAAGATCAGGACGGCCTGCCCTATGGCTACACCTTC	CASSQDQDGLPYGYTF
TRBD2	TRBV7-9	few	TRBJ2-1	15	TGTGCCAGCAGCTTCGGGACTAGGTTATACAATGAGCAGTTCTTC	CASSFGTRLYNEQFF
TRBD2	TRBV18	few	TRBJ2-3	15	TGTGCCAGCTCACCACCCGGGACTAGCGCAGATACGCAGTATTTT	CASSPPGTSADTQYF
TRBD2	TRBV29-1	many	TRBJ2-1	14	TGCAGCGTTGACTCTAGCGGGACGAGGAATGAGCAGTTCTTC	CSVDSSGTRNEQFF
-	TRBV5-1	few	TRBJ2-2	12	TGCGCCAGCAGCTTGGATGACCGGGAGCTGTTTTTT	CASSLDDRELFF
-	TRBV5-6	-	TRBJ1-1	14	TGTGCCAGCAGCTCCTGGGCCGGTTACACTGAAGCTTTCTTT	CASSSWAGYTEAFF
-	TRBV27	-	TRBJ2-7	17	TGTGCCAGCAGCTCCCTTCCAACCGGGACGTGGACCTACGAGCAGTACTTC	CASSSLPTGTWTYEQYF
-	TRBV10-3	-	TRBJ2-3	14	TGTGCCATCAGTAAGGGACAAAACACAGATACGCAGTATTTT	CAISKGQNTDTQYF
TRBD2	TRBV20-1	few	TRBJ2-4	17	TGCAGTGCTAGAGACCTTAGCGGGAGACCGTCCAAAAACATTCAGTACTTC	CSARDLSGRPSKNIQYF
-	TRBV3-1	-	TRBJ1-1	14	TGTGCCAGCAGCCAAAGGACGACGAACACTGAAGCTTTCTTT	CASSQRTTNTEAFF
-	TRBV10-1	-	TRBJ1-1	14	TGCGCCAGCAGTTTTGGTGGAGTGGGGACTGAAGCTTTCTTT	CASSFGGVGTEAFF
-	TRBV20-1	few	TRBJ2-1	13	TGCAGTGCTCTCCGAAGTGTCTTCCAAAGCCAGTTCTTC	CSALRSVFQSQFF
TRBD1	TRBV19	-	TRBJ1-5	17	TGTGCCAGTAGTAGCGGAAGGTACAGGGGCCCTAATCAGCCCCAGCATTTT	CASSSGRYRGPNQPQHF
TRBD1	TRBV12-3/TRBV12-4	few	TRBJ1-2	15	TGTGCCAGCAGTGCCCAGGGACAGGGGCCCGGGGGCTACACCTTC	CASSAQGQGPGGYTF
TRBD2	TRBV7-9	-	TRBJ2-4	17	TGTGCCAGCAGCTCTCGACTAGCGGGAGGGGTTAGAAATGAGCAGTACTTC	CASSSRLAGGVRNEQYF
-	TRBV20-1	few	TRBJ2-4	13	TGCAGTGCTCCTCGGATTGGGCGTCGGGAGCAGTACTTC	CSAPRIGRREQYF
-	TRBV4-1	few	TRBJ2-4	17	TGCGCCGGCAGCCAAGGGGGAGGGGTCATAGCCAAAAACATTCAGTACTTC	CAGSQGGGVIAKNIQYF
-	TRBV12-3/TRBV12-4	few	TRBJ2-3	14	TGTGCCAGCAGGCCGGACAGCCGCACAGATACGCAGTATTTT	CASRPDSRTDTQYF
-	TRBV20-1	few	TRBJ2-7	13	TGCAGTGCTAGAGTAGTCGGGAGCTACGAGCAGTACTTC	CSARVVGSYEQYF
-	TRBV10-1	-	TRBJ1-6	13	TGCGCCAGCAGTGAGTATGCGGATTCACCCCTCCACTTT	CASSEYADSPLHF
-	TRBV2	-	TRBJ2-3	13	TGTGCCAGCGACCAGCGGAGAGGGGATACGCAGTATTTT	CASDQRRGDTQYF
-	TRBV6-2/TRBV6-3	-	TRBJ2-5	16	TGTGCCAGCAGTTACAAGGTCGGCGGGTGCGAAGAGACCCAGTACTTC	CASSYKVGGCEETQYF
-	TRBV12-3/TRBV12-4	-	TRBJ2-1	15	TGTGCCAGCAGTTTAGTCGGGGCCGCCACCCATCCCCAGTTCTTC	CASSLVGAATHPQFF
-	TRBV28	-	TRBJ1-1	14	TGTGCCAGCATTGGGGGACGGATGAACACTGAAGCTTTCTTT	CASIGGRMNTEAFF
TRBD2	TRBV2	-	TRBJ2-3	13	TGTGCCGGCCAGACTAGCGGGACAGATACGCAGTATTTT	CAGQTSGTDTQYF
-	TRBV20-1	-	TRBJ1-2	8	TGCAGTGCTCGCGGCTACACCTTC	CSARGYTF
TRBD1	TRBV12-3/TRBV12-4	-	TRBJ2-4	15	TGTGCCAGCAGCATGGACAGGCTAGCCAAAAACATTCAGTACTTC	CASSMDRLAKNIQYF
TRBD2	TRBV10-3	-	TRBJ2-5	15	TGTGCCATCGCCCAAACTAGCGGGAGGGTTGATGAGCAGTACTTC	CAIAQTSGRVDEQYF
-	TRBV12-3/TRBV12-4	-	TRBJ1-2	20	TGTGCCAGCAGTTTAGCTAACCTCAGGGATAGGTATCTCGGTCTAGGTGGCTACACCTTC	CASSLANLRDRYLGLGGYTF
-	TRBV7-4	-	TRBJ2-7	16	TGTGCCAGCAGCTTAGAGGGGTCACCGAGCTCCTACGAGCAGTACTTC	CASSLEGSPSSYEQYF
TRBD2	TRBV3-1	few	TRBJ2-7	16	TGTGCCAGCAGCCAAGAAGGCAGGGACGGGAGGCGGGAGCAGTACTTC	CASSQEGRDGRREQYF
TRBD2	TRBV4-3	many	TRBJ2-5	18	TGCGCCAGCAGCCAAGATCTGGCGGCTAGCGGGGGCCAAGAGACCCAGTACTTC	CASSQDLAASGGQETQYF
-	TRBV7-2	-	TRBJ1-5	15	TGTGCCAGCAGCTTAGTTCCGGGGCTGGATCAGCCCCAGCATTTT	CASSLVPGLDQPQHF
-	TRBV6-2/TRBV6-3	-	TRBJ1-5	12	TGTGCCAGCACCCAGGCCAATCAGCCCCAGCATTTT	CASTQANQPQHF
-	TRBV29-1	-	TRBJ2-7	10	TGCAGCGTCAGGACAGACGAGCAGTACTTC	CSVRTDEQYF
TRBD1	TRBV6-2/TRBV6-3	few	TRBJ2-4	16	TGTGCCAGCAGTTTCGACAGGGAAGGAGCCAAAAACATTCAGTACTTC	CASSFDREGAKNIQYF
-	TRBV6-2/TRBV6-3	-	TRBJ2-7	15	TGTGCCAGCAGTTACCCCCGGATAGGTTTGGACGAGCAGTACTTC	CASSYPRIGLDEQYF
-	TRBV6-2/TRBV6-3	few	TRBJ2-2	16	TGTGCCAGCAGTCCCGACCGAATTCGATACACCGGGGAGCTGTTTTTT	CASSPDRIRYTGELFF
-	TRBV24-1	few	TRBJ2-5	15	TGTGCCACCAGTGAACACGGGGGTAATCAAGAGACCCAGTACTTC	CATSEHGGNQETQYF
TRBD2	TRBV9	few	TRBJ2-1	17	TGTGCCAGCAGCGCCTCCGTTACTTGGACTAGCGTAAATGAGCAGTTCTTC	CASSASVTWTSVNEQFF
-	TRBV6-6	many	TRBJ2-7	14	TGTGCCAGTCGGGGGACAGTCAGCTCCTACGAGCAGTACTTC	CASRGTVSSYEQYF
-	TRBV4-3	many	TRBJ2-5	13	TGCGCCAGCAGCCAAGTAGGTGGAGAGACCCAGTACTTC	CASSQVGGETQYF
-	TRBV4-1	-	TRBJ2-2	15	TGCGCCAGCAGCCTCAGAGATGGGTACCCCGGGGAGCTGTTTTTT	CASSLRDGYPGELFF
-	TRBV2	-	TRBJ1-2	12	TGTGCCAGCGGGAAGGGCAACTATGGCTACACCTTC	CASGKGNYGYTF
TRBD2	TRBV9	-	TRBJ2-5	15	TGTGCCAGCAGCGCATCCGGGACTAGCAGGGAGACCCAGTACTTC	CASSASGTSRETQYF
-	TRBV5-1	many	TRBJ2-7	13	TGCGCCAGCAGCCCGAGGACAGACTACGAGCAGTACTTC	CASSPRTDYEQYF
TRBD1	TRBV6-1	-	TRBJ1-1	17	TGTGCCAGCAGATCCGTAACCGGGACAGGGACGAACACTGAAGCTTTCTTT	CASRSVTGTGTNTEAFF
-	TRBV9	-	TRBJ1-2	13	TGTGCCAGCAGCGTAGGTACGGCGCACGGCTACACCTTC	CASSVGTAHGYTF
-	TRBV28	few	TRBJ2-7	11	TGTGCCAGCGGTGGGTCCTGCGAGCAGTACTTC	CASGGSCEQYF
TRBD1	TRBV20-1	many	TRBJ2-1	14	TGCAGTGGACAGGTTCAACAGGGGAACAATGAGCAGTTCTTC	CSGQVQQGNNEQFF
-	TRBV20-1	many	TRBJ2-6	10	TGCAGTGCTAGAGAAGGCGTCCTGACTTTC	CSAREGVLTF
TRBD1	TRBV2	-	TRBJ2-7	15	TGTGCCAGCAGTGAATTGGATGACAGGGACTACGAGCAGTACTTC	CASSELDDRDYEQYF
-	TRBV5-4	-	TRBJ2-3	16	TGTGCCAGCAGCCCCCCCCGTGGGGGACTCACAGATACGCAGTATTTT	CASSPPRGGLTDTQYF
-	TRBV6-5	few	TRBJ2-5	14	TGTGCCAGCAGTCGGCTAGGGGGGCTGGAGGCCCAGTACTTC	CASSRLGGLEAQYF